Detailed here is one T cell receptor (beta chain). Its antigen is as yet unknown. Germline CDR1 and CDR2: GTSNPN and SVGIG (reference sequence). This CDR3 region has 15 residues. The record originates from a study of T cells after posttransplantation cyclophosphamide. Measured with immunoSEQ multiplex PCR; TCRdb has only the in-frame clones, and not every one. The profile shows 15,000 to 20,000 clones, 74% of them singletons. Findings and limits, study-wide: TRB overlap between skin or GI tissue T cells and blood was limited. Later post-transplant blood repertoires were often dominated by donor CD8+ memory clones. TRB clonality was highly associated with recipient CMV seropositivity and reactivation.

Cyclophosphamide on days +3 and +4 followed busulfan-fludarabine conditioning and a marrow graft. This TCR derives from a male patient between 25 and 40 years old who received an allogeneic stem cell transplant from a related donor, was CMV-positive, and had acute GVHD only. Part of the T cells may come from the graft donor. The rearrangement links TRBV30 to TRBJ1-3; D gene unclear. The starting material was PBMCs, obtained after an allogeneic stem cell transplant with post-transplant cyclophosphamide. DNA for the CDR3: TGTGCTCCCGGTGGGCGGGGTAGAACTGGAAACACCATATATTTT. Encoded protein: CAPGGRGRTGNTIYF. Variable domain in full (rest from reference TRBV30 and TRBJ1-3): SQTIHQWPATLVQPVGSPLSLECTVEGTSNPNLYWYRQAAGRGLQLLFYSVGIGQISSEVPQNLSASRPQDRQFILSSKKLLLSDSGFYLCAPGGRGRTGNTIYFGEGSWLTVV.